These T cell receptor beta chains were read from a single sample in a study of CD8+CD57+ T cells in acquired aplastic anemia. TCRdb used MiXCR to reprocess the reads, holding one entry per CDR3 protein. The sample lists 95,000 to 120,000 distinct CDR3 sequences, 40% to 60% seen once, with 30% to 35% in the top ten. What was sequenced was sorted CD4+, CD8+, or CD8+CD57+ T cells (not recorded which) from PBMCs. The receptor source for this set is a human donor in good health, serving as a control. Each CDR3 is given with its conserved first and last residue. The D gene is left open where the match is weak. A clone size is listed for some rows: how often the clone was seen (once, few, many), or a class if it is expanded.

d_gene | abundance | j_gene | v_gene | CDR3nt | CDR3aa
. | few | TRBJ2-1 | TRBV15 | TGTGCCACCAGCAGAGACGGGAGCGGGTACAATGAGCAGTTCTTC | CATSRDGSGYNEQFF
TRBD1 | . | TRBJ2-7 | TRBV19 | TGTGCCAGTAGTTTCCCCGGGACAGGGACCTACGAGCAGTACTTC | CASSFPGTGTYEQYF
TRBD1 | . | TRBJ1-1 | TRBV10-3 | TGTGCCATCAGGAGACAGGGATCTTACACTGAAGCTTTCTTT | CAIRRQGSYTEAFF
. | many | TRBJ2-5 | TRBV4-3 | TGCGCCAGCAGCCAAGTCTATACAGGGCAAGAGACCCAGTACTTC | CASSQVYTGQETQYF
. | . | TRBJ1-2 | TRBV7-9 | TGTGCCAGCAGCTTAGGACAGACTTTGGGTGGCTACACCTTC | CASSLGQTLGGYTF
TRBD1 | . | TRBJ1-3 | TRBV12-3/TRBV12-4 | TGTGCCAGCAGTTTATCTCAGGGGGCTAACACCATATATTTT | CASSLSQGANTIYF
TRBD2 | . | TRBJ2-7 | TRBV6-1 | TGTGCCAGCACGCAAGCGGGAACCGAGCAGTACTTC | CASTQAGTEQYF
. | many | TRBJ1-1 | TRBV9 | TGTGCCAGCAGCCCAGCGATAGGCTCTGAAGCTTTCTTT | CASSPAIGSEAFF
TRBD2 | . | TRBJ2-7 | TRBV25-1 | TGCGCCAGCAGTGAGTCAGCGGGAGGGTACAATGAGCAGTACTTC | CASSESAGGYNEQYF
TRBD2 | . | TRBJ2-5 | TRBV12-5 | TGTGCTAGTGGTTTGGACGGGACTAGCGGGGCTTGGGAGACCCAGTACTTC | CASGLDGTSGAWETQYF
TRBD2 | many | TRBJ2-1 | TRBV7-9 | TGTGCCAGCAGCTTTCAAAGAAGCGGGGGGAGCGATGAGCAGTTCTTC | CASSFQRSGGSDEQFF
TRBD1 | . | TRBJ1-1 | TRBV25-1 | TGTGCCAGCAGCTCAAACATTGGACAGGGCACTGAAGCTTTCTTT | CASSSNIGQGTEAFF
. | many | TRBJ1-3 | TRBV4-3 | TGCGCCAGCAGCCCATCTCGTGGAAACACCATATATTTT | CASSPSRGNTIYF
TRBD2 | many | TRBJ2-7 | TRBV6-5 | TGTGCCAGCAGTTATACCAGCGGGGGGGCTTACGAGCAGTACTTC | CASSYTSGGAYEQYF
. | many | TRBJ1-1 | TRBV19 | TGTGCCATTCAAGCAGGGGTAGAAGCTTTCTTT | CAIQAGVEAFF
TRBD1 | . | TRBJ2-5 | TRBV19 | TGTGCCAGCAGTGATCCCTCCGGGACAGGGGGCTACCTCGACCAGTACTTC | CASSDPSGTGGYLDQYF
. | . | TRBJ1-2 | TRBV24-1 | TGTGCCACCAGTGATTTTACCGGAATGGGCTACACCTTC | CATSDFTGMGYTF